The rows below give T cell receptor beta chains drawn from one sample of a study of post-analysis software for immune sequencing data. From the PCR reads, TCRdb called clonotypes with MiXCR, one entry per CDR3 protein. Of 450,000 to 650,000 distinct CDR3 sequences in the sample, about 40% were seen once. The sample was blood. Receptors originate from a girl aged 10-17 years with multiple sclerosis. Both conserved end residues are part of each CDR3. A D gene is named only where the DNA matches it firmly. The listing skips clone size in some rows; elsewhere it reads once, few, many or a size class.

clone size | J gene | V gene | D gene | CDR3 DNA | CDR3 protein
NA | TRBJ2-7 | TRBV7-2 | NA | TGTGCCAGCAGCTCCTACCATTCGCTCTCCTACGAGCAGTACTTC | CASSSYHSLSYEQYF
few | TRBJ1-2 | TRBV29-1 | NA | TGCAGCGTTGCATTTCGGGGCTATGGCTACACCTTC | CSVAFRGYGYTF
NA | TRBJ2-3 | TRBV24-1 | NA | TGTGCCACCGGTGGGACCACAGATACGCAGTATTTT | CATGGTTDTQYF
many | TRBJ1-2 | TRBV20-1 | NA | TGCAGTGCTTCGGACCTTACTCCGCCCACCTTC | CSASDLTPPTF
few | TRBJ2-5 | TRBV7-9 | TRBD2 | TGTGCCAGCAGCCAAAGCGGTAGCGGGACAAGCCAAGAGACCCAGTACTTC | CASSQSGSGTSQETQYF
few | TRBJ1-1 | TRBV29-1 | NA | TGCAGCGTTCGGCCGAACACTGAAGCTTTCTTT | CSVRPNTEAFF
NA | TRBJ1-1 | TRBV5-1 | NA | TGCGCCAGCAGCTTGGTTGGTCAAACCGAAGCTTTCTTT | CASSLVGQTEAFF
NA | TRBJ1-1 | TRBV29-1 | NA | TGCAGCGTCCTCAGGCGGGGGGGGGCTGAGAACACTGAAGCTTTCTTT | CSVLRRGGAENTEAFF
NA | TRBJ1-1 | TRBV5-1 | TRBD1 | TGCGCCAGCAGCTTGACCCGACAGGGTTGGACTGAAGCTTTCTTT | CASSLTRQGWTEAFF
many | TRBJ2-1 | TRBV6-2/TRBV6-3 | NA | TGTGCCAGCAGGGTGTTTTCGGGCTCCTACAATGAGCAGTTCTTC | CASRVFSGSYNEQFF
NA | TRBJ2-3 | TRBV4-1 | NA | TGCGCCAGCAGCACACAGGGGAGGACAGATACGCAGTATTTT | CASSTQGRTDTQYF
few | TRBJ2-1 | TRBV10-3 | TRBD1 | TGTGCCACCAAAGGGGGACAGAGCTCCTACAATGAGCAGTTCTTC | CATKGGQSSYNEQFF
NA | TRBJ2-1 | TRBV7-3 | TRBD2 | TGTGCCAGCAGCTTACGACTAGCGGGGGGCACTGAGCAGTTCTTC | CASSLRLAGGTEQFF
few | TRBJ2-6 | TRBV9 | TRBD1 | TGTGCCAGCAGCCCAATGGGACAGGGAAGCTCTGGGGCCAACGTCCTGACTTTC | CASSPMGQGSSGANVLTF
once | TRBJ2-3 | TRBV29-1 | NA | TGCAGCGTTCCGAGGCGGGACACAGATACGCAGTATTTT | CSVPRRDTDTQYF
few | TRBJ1-2 | TRBV12-3/TRBV12-4 | NA | TGTGCCAGCAGTTTAGCGGGGGGCCAAGCTAACTATGGCTACACCTTC | CASSLAGGQANYGYTF
few | TRBJ2-7 | TRBV12-3/TRBV12-4 | NA | TGTGCCAGCAGTTTAACCGACAACTCCTACGAGCAGTACTTC | CASSLTDNSYEQYF
few | TRBJ1-1 | TRBV20-1 | NA | TGCAGTGCTTGGACAGTTAACACTGAAGCTTTCTTT | CSAWTVNTEAFF
NA | TRBJ1-2 | TRBV6-5 | NA | TGTGCCAGCAGCCCCCTTTCCTCCTATGGCTACACCTTC | CASSPLSSYGYTF
NA | TRBJ1-2 | TRBV5-5 | TRBD1 | TGTGCCAGCAGCTTGGGACAGGGGATTAACTATGGCTACACCTTC | CASSLGQGINYGYTF
NA | TRBJ2-3 | TRBV12-3/TRBV12-4 | TRBD2 | TGTGCCAGCAGTTTGGCACGCGGGAGCACAGATGCGCAGTATTTT | CASSLARGSTDAQYF
few | TRBJ2-4 | TRBV6-5 | NA | TGTGCCAGCAGTTATATGACGGGGGGCAGTGGTAGTAAGCAGTACTTC | CASSYMTGGSGSKQYF
few | TRBJ2-5 | TRBV6-1 | TRBD2 | TGTGCCAGCACTCCTCGGACTAGAGGGAGTGGAGAGACCCAGTACTTC | CASTPRTRGSGETQYF
NA | TRBJ1-2 | TRBV20-1 | NA | TGCAGTGCTATAGACACCATATATGGCTACACCTTC | CSAIDTIYGYTF
few | TRBJ1-1 | TRBV12-3/TRBV12-4 | TRBD1 | TGTGCCAGCAGTTTATTGGGACAGGGGAACACTGAAGCTTTCTTT | CASSLLGQGNTEAFF
few | TRBJ2-5 | TRBV7-2 | NA | TGTGCCAGCAGGCATCCGAGCCGTGGGGGTGAGACCCAGTACTTC | CASRHPSRGGETQYF
NA | TRBJ2-7 | TRBV30 | NA | TGTGCCTGGAGTGTCGGTGGGGCACTTTCCTACGAGCAGTACTTC | CAWSVGGALSYEQYF
NA | TRBJ2-1 | TRBV29-1 | TRBD2 | TGCAGCGCCAGGACGGGCGGGACTAGCGGGGGGGCCTATAGCTCCTACAATGAGCAGTTCTTC | CSARTGGTSGGAYSSYNEQFF
few | TRBJ2-7 | TRBV20-1 | TRBD1 | TGCAGTGCTAGCTCTGACAGGGATTTCTACGAGCAGTACTTC | CSASSDRDFYEQYF
many | TRBJ1-2 | TRBV3-1 | NA | TGTGCCAGCAGCCCGCAAGGACCCCGGGGCGGCTACACCTTC | CASSPQGPRGGYTF